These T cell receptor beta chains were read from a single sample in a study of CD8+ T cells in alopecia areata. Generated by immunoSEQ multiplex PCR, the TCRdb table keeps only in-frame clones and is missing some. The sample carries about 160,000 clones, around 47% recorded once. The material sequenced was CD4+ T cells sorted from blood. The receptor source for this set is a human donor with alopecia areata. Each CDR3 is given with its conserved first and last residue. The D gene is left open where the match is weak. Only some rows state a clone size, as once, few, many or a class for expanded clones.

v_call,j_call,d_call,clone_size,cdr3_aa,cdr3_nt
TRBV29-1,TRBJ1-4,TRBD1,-,CSVEDRGTNEKLFF,TGCAGCGTCGAGGACAGGGGGACTAATGAAAAACTGTTTTTT
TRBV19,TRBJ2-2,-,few,CASSSHDSYTGELFF,TGTGCCAGTAGTAGCCACGACAGTTACACCGGGGAGCTGTTTTTT
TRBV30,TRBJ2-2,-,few,CAWSVGGANTGELFF,TGTGCCTGGAGTGTAGGTGGCGCGAACACCGGGGAGCTGTTTTTT
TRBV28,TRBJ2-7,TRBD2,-,CASSAGLSGRSYF,TGTGCCAGCAGCGCCGGACTTAGCGGGAGGTCGTACTTC
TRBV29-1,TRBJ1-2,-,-,CSVGNYGGAYGYTF,TGCAGCGTTGGTAATTACGGAGGGGCCTATGGCTACACCTTC
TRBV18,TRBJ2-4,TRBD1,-,CASSDTGVGIQYF,TGTGCCAGCTCAGATACAGGGGTAGGCATTCAGTACTTC
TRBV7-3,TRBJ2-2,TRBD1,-,CASSLMVRGKTGELFF,TGTGCCAGCAGCTTAATGGTCAGGGGGAAGACCGGGGAGCTGTTTTTT
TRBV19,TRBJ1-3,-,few,CASSEDKRSGNTIYF,TGTGCCAGTAGTGAAGACAAACGCTCTGGAAACACCATATATTTT
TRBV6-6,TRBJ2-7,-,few,CASSKDGSYEQYF,TGTGCCAGCAGTAAGGACGGATCCTACGAGCAGTACTTC
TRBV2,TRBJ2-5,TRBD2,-,CASIGTMLVETQYF,TGTGCCAGCATAGGGACTATGCTCGTTGAGACCCAGTACTTC
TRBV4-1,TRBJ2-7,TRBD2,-,CASSHLLAGVYEQYF,TGCGCCAGCAGCCACCTACTAGCGGGAGTCTACGAGCAGTACTTC
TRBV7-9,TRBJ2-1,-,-,CASSLALNSYNEQFF,TGTGCCAGCAGCTTAGCGCTGAACTCCTACAATGAGCAGTTCTTC
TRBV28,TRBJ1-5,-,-,CASLADGSNQPQHF,TGTGCCAGCTTGGCGGACGGTAGCAATCAGCCCCAGCATTTT
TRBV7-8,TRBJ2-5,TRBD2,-,CASSPRTSGRAGWVVETQYF,TGTGCCAGCAGCCCCCGGACTAGCGGGAGGGCCGGGTGGGTTGTGGAGACCCAGTACTTC
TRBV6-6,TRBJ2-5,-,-,CASSYLGMETQYF,TGTGCCAGCAGTTACTTGGGGATGGAGACCCAGTACTTC
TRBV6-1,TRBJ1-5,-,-,CASSVQGAQPQHF,TGTGCCAGCAGTGTACAGGGTGCTCAGCCCCAGCATTTT
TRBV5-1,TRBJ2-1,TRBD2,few,CASSLEVASGYNEQFF,TGCGCCAGCAGCTTGGAGGTGGCTAGCGGATACAATGAGCAGTTCTTC
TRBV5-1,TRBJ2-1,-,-,CASSLADEQFF,TGCGCCAGCAGCTTGGCGGATGAGCAGTTCTTC
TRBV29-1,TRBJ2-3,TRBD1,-,CSVRDRGLSDTQYF,TGCAGCGTTCGGGACAGGGGGCTCTCAGATACGCAGTATTTT
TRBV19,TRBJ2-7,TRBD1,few,CASAAPGTGFREQYF,TGTGCCAGTGCCGCGCCCGGGACAGGGTTTCGCGAGCAGTACTTC
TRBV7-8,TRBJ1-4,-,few,CASSLPGANEKLFF,TGTGCCAGCAGCTTACCAGGGGCGAACGAAAAACTGTTTTTT
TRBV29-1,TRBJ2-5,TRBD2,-,CSSNGGGRSVETQYF,TGCAGCTCAAACGGAGGCGGGAGAAGTGTGGAGACCCAGTACTTC
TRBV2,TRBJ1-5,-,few,CASGVLPYSNQPQHF,TGTGCCAGCGGGGTGCTTCCGTATAGCAATCAGCCCCAGCATTTT
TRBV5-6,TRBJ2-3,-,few,CASSTRPGDTQYF,TGTGCCAGCAGCACCAGACCGGGGGATACGCAGTATTTT
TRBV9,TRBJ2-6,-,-,CASSRRGSGANVLTF,TGTGCCAGCAGCCGGAGGGGCTCTGGGGCCAACGTCCTGACTTTC
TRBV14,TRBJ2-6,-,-,CASSQVRVGANVLTF,TGTGCCAGCAGCCAAGTTCGGGTTGGGGCCAACGTCCTGACTTTC
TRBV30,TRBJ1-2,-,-,CAWSAGNYGYTF,TGTGCCTGGAGTGCGGGGAACTATGGCTACACCTTC
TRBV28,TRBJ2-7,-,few,CASMGSRYEQYF,TGTGCCAGCATGGGGAGTAGGTACGAGCAGTACTTC
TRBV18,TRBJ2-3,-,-,CASSPSGYTDTQYF,TGTGCCAGCTCACCATCGGGGTACACAGATACGCAGTATTTT
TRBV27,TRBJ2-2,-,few,CASSFTGTGELFF,TGTGCCAGCAGTTTCACAGGGACCGGGGAGCTGTTTTTT
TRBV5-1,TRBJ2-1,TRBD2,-,CASSLDTGRATYNEQFF,TGCGCCAGCAGCTTGGATACCGGGAGGGCCACCTACAATGAGCAGTTCTTC
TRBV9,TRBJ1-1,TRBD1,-,CASSVGGQGNTEAFF,TGTGCCAGCAGCGTAGGGGGACAGGGGAACACTGAAGCTTTCTTT
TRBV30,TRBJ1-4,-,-,CAWGRVYDPTNEKLFF,TGTGCCTGGGGGCGGGTTTACGACCCAACTAATGAAAAACTGTTTTTT
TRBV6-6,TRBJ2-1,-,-,CASNFGATNNEQFF,TGTGCCAGCAATTTCGGGGCCACAAACAATGAGCAGTTCTTC
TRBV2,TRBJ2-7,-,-,CASKAETSYEQYF,TGTGCCAGCAAGGCAGAAACCTCCTACGAGCAGTACTTC
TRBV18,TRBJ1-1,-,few,CASSPRGGTEAFF,TGTGCCAGCTCACCTCGGGGCGGCACTGAAGCTTTCTTT
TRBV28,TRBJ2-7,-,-,CASSLWGEQYF,TGTGCCAGCAGTTTATGGGGTGAGCAGTACTTC
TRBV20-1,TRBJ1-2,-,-,CSATNYGYTF,TGCAGTGCTACTAACTATGGCTACACCTTC
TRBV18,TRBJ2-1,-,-,CASSTDSSYNEQFF,TGTGCCAGTTCGACAGACTCATCTTACAATGAGCAGTTCTTC
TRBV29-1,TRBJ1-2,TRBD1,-,CSVQGADGYTF,TGCAGCGTCCAGGGGGCAGATGGCTACACCTTC
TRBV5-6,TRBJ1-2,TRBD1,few,CASSSRRPGQIYGYTF,TGTGCCAGCAGCTCTAGGAGGCCGGGACAGATCTATGGCTACACCTTC
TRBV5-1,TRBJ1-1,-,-,CASSLRGGGTEAFF,TGCGCCAGCAGCTTGCGCGGGGGTGGCACTGAAGCTTTCTTT
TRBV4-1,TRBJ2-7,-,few,CASSQDPRAYEQYF,TGCGCCAGCAGCCAAGATCCTCGAGCCTACGAGCAGTACTTC
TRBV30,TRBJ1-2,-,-,CAWSGGPTYTF,TGTGCCTGGAGTGGGGGCCCTACCTACACCTTC
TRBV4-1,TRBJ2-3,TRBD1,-,CASSPIPGQGTDTQYF,TGCGCCAGCAGCCCCATACCGGGACAGGGGACTGATACGCAGTATTTT
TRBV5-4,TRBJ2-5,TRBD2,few,CASSPAGTETQYF,TGTGCCAGCAGCCCAGCGGGAACGGAGACCCAGTACTTC
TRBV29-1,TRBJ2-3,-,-,CSVASAGTDTQYF,TGCAGCGTTGCTTCCGCAGGAACAGATACGCAGTATTTT
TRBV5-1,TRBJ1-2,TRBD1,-,CASSAGQYGYTF,TGCGCCAGCAGCGCGGGACAGTATGGCTACACCTTC
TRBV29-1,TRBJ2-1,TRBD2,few,CSGSTSTEQFF,TGCAGCGGATCGACTAGCACTGAGCAGTTCTTC
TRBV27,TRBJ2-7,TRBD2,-,CASTPSGRGPGEQYF,TGTGCCAGCACCCCGTCGGGGAGGGGTCCGGGGGAGCAGTACTTC
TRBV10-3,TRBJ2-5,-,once,CAINGGVLETQYF,TGTGCCATCAATGGGGGAGTGTTGGAGACCCAGTACTTC
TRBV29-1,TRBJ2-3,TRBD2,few,CSVSTSGSSTDTQYF,TGCAGCGTTTCGACTAGCGGGTCTAGCACAGATACGCAGTATTTT
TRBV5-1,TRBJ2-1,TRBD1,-,CASSLLGDTGGNEQFF,TGCGCCAGCAGCCTCTTAGGGGATACAGGGGGCAATGAGCAGTTCTTC